A selection of T cell receptor beta chains follows, all from one sample in a study of T-cell reconstitution after alpha-beta-depleted transplantation in children. TCRdb re-called the PCR reads through MiXCR, storing one row per CDR3 protein. Among around 400,000 distinct CDR3 sequences listed, roughly 10% were seen once. The sample here was PBMCs from the stem cell graft donor, taken from the stem cell graft. All receptors come from a human donor who donated a stem cell graft to a child with acute myeloid leukemia. Each CDR3 is given without its conserved first and last residue. Fields, in order: J gene, V gene, CDR3 protein.

>TRBJ2-3|TRBV12-3/TRBV12-4
ASSLLLAGVGTDTQY
>TRBJ2-1|TRBV20-1
SAREGTSNEQF
>TRBJ2-3|TRBV12-3/TRBV12-4
ASSTHTPSTDTQY
>TRBJ2-5|TRBV12-3/TRBV12-4
ASSFGRETQY
>TRBJ2-7|TRBV7-2
ASSPQRESYEQY
>TRBJ1-4|TRBV5-8
ASSYGQVTTNEKLF
>TRBJ2-1|TRBV10-3
AISPGLAYNEQF
>TRBJ2-3|TRBV30
AWSVGSDTQY
>TRBJ2-1|TRBV5-6
ASSLAVAASGRLYNEQF
>TRBJ2-1|TRBV7-2
ASTAGLADYNEQF
>TRBJ2-1|TRBV20-1
SARIVGEGAYNEQF
>TRBJ1-1|TRBV9
ASSVEPPGFNTEAF
>TRBJ2-3|TRBV25-1
ASGWGFADTQY
>TRBJ2-7|TRBV30
AWSRGLEQY
>TRBJ1-1|TRBV7-2
ASSLKPRREAF
>TRBJ2-5|TRBV20-1
SARDMNRAQETQY
>TRBJ2-7|TRBV15
ATGANYEQY
>TRBJ1-1|TRBV29-1
SVAGLKKNTEAF
>TRBJ2-1|TRBV2
ASSEARRTGVNEQF
>TRBJ2-1|TRBV7-9
ASSLVAPEGGEQF
>TRBJ2-1|TRBV27
ASSLYLSNEQF
>TRBJ1-6|TRBV20-1
SASRPGHNSPLH
>TRBJ2-5|TRBV12-3/TRBV12-4
ASSPALGNQETQY
>TRBJ2-2|TRBV6-1
ASSESGHGELF
>TRBJ1-5|TRBV4-1
ASSQEQEDSNQPQH
>TRBJ1-5|TRBV6-5
ASSLERENQPQH
>TRBJ2-1|TRBV11-3
ASSWTGGTDNEQF
>TRBJ2-3|TRBV3-1
ASSQGRHTDTQY
>TRBJ2-1|TRBV6-2/TRBV6-3
ASSVPIPSTQGRSDEQF
>TRBJ2-5|TRBV7-2
ASSLGARDKETQY
>TRBJ1-6|TRBV20-1
SAREITGQDSPLH